Presented here are 23 T cell receptor beta chains from one specimen sequenced in a study of shared clonotypes between healthy human individuals. Only in-frame clones appear in the TCRdb table, and some are missing; sequencing was by immunoSEQ multiplex PCR. Of around 940,000 clones detected, 76% appear once; the ten largest clones hold approximately 1.5%. Sequenced input: memory CD4+ T cells sorted from blood. Subset in this sample: CD45RA-negative fraction. Receptors were obtained from a man aged 18 to 30 in good health.

As concerns this clone: Within the sample, other DNA sequences also encode this same CDR3. The V gene is TRBV4-3, the J gene TRBJ2-3; 8 bases agree with TRBD2. The V and J ends lost 4 bases and 0 bases, in that order; junction bases with no gene match: 3. The CDR3 covers 15 residues. CDR1 is LGHNA, CDR2 YSLEER, per germline. The CDR3 sequence: CASSRVAGSTDTQYF. For the CDR3, the DNA is TGCGCCAGCAGCCGAGTAGCGGGAAGCACAGATACGCAGTATTTT.

The sample holds a few counts of this clone. This chain joins TRBV9 and TRBJ2-5; D is undetermined. The V and J ends lost 0 bases and 2 bases respectively, with 14 bases between them. This CDR3 spans 16 amino acids. Looked up from germline, CDR1 is SGDLS and CDR2 is YYNGEE. Here the CDR3 reads CASSVGIQTEQETQYF. In nucleotides, the CDR3 is TGTGCCAGCAGCGTAGGAATCCAAACCGAACAAGAGACCCAGTACTTC.

The V call is TRBV6-1, the J call TRBJ2-7; TRBD2 might be the D (5 bases). The CDR3 spans 14 residues. Per germline, CDR1 MNHNS and CDR2 SASEGT. The germline V and J ends were trimmed by 4 bases and 6 bases, with 16 bases remaining between them. CDR3 nucleotide sequence: TGTGCCAGCAGTGCATATCAGGACGCGGGCGAGCAGTACTTC. Protein product: CASSAYQDAGEQYF.

This sequence joins TRBV6-5 and TRBJ2-7; the D call may be TRBD1 or TRBD2 (5 bases each). Germline CDR1 and CDR2: MNHEY and SVGAGI. CDR3 length equals 14 residues. Between the trimmed V and J ends, which lost 5 bases and 1 base, there was a span of 12 bases. In DNA form, the CDR3 reads TGTGCCAGCAGTAAGTGGGACGGATCCTACGAGCAGTACTTC. Translating it yields CASSKWDGSYEQYF.

V gene TRBV15 combines with J gene TRBJ2-7; TRBD2 agrees at 7 bases. Germline loops: CDR1 LNHNV, CDR2 YYDKDF (reference sequence). The trim removed 4 bases at V and 5 bases at J, leaving 11 bases unmatched. The length of the CDR3 is 15 residues. In DNA form, the CDR3 reads TGTGCCACCAGCATAGGGCCGGGACTAATACACGAGCAGTACTTC. Translated: CATSIGPGLIHEQYF.

V gene TRBV10-3 combines with J gene TRBJ2-7; 8 positions agree with TRBD2. V lost 11 bases to trimming and J lost 2 bases; unmatched junction nucleotides: 8. The CDR3 has 13 amino acids. CDR1 and CDR2 (germline): ENHRY, SYGVKD. In DNA, the CDR3 is TGTGCCGGGGCAGGGACTAGTCCCTACGAGCAGTACTTC. Its translation is CAGAGTSPYEQYF.

The V gene is TRBV7-2, the J gene TRBJ1-1, with D hard to call. The germline V gene has CDR1 SGHTA and CDR2 FQGNSA. Trimming removed 2 bases from V and 3 bases from J, with 7 bases in between. The CDR3 runs to 13 residues. CDR3 protein: CASSLISDTEAFF. The DNA of the CDR3 is TGTGCCAGCAGCTTAATTTCAGACACTGAAGCTTTCTTT.

The chain joins TRBV7-6 to TRBJ1-1; TRBD1 matches 8 bases. There are 13 residues in the CDR3. V gave up 4 bases and J gave up 8 bases; unmatched junction bases: 6. CDR1 SGHVS and CDR2 FNYEAQ come from the germline V gene. The CDR3 spells CASSSERQGEAFF. Written as DNA, the CDR3 is TGTGCCAGCAGCTCAGAGAGACAGGGGGAAGCTTTCTTT.

The table lists this clone with a count of one. The rearrangement links TRBV7-2 to TRBJ1-5, with D perhaps TRBD1 (5 bases). V dropped 4 bases and J dropped 0 bases, with 16 bases sitting between them. From germline, CDR1 is SGHTA and CDR2 FQGNSA. This CDR3 comprises 17 residues. CDR3 loop: CASSSVRQLRSNQPQHF. The CDR3 DNA reads TGTGCCAGCAGCTCGGTCCGACAGTTGCGTAGCAATCAGCCCCAGCATTTT.

The V call is TRBV6-1, the J call TRBJ1-6; 7 bases align to TRBD1. V lost 0 bases and J lost 7; bases outside the gene matches: 6. This CDR3 comprises 16 residues. Germline loops: CDR1 MNHNS, CDR2 SASEGT. The DNA of the CDR3 is TGTGCCAGCAGTGAAGCGTGGGGACAGATCAATTCACCCCTCCACTTT. This codes for CASSEAWGQINSPLHF.

The rearrangement uses TRBV2 and TRBJ2-7; 7 nucleotides match TRBD2. Losses at the gene ends were 2 bases for V and 7 bases for J; bases not matched to a gene: 8. The germline CDR1 and CDR2 sequences are SNHLY and FYNNEI. CDR3 length equals 14 residues. The CDR3 protein is CASSESSFSGEQYF. The DNA of the CDR3 is TGTGCCAGCAGTGAATCTTCTTTTAGCGGGGAGCAGTACTTC.

The chain recombines TRBV9 with TRBJ2-3, with TRBD2 matching 11 bases. The germline CDR1 and CDR2 sequences are SGDLS and YYNGEE. V shed 6 bases and J 2 bases; nucleotides not matched to a gene: 5. The CDR3 extends over 15 amino acids. DNA of the CDR3: TGTGCCAGCACCAGACTAGCGGGGTTCACAGATACGCAGTATTTT. This codes for CASTRLAGFTDTQYF.

This clone has more than one count but fewer than ten. The chain has TRBV27 and TRBJ1-1; TRBD1 agrees at 11 bases. Germline-derived CDR1 and CDR2 are MNHEY and SMNVEV (reference sequence). V lost 1 base and J lost 4; bases outside the gene matches: 5. CDR3 size: 16 residues. DNA of the CDR3: TGTGCCAGCAGTTTATGGGACAGGGGGTCGGTCACTGAAGCTTTCTTT. Protein sequence: CASSLWDRGSVTEAFF.

This rearrangement joins TRBV5-5 to TRBJ1-2, with a tentative D call TRBD1 (6 bases). The germline CDR1 and CDR2 sequences are SGHKS and YYEKEE (reference sequence). Trimming removed 2 bases at V and 5 bases at J, with 19 bases between. The CDR3 contains 16 residues. CDR3 protein: CASSLRDNKNSYGYTF. CDR3 sequence (DNA): TGTGCCAGCAGCTTACGGGACAACAAAAACTCGTATGGCTACACCTTC.

This clone was found once. Other DNA sequences from this sample encode an identical CDR3 as well. The chain has TRBV15 and TRBJ1-2; no clear D. CDR1 LNHNV and CDR2 YYDKDF come from the germline V gene (reference sequence). Trimming removed 0 bases at V and 5 bases at J, with 4 bases between. The CDR3 sequence is 12 residues long. CDR3 amino acids: CATSRDGYGYTF. In DNA, the CDR3 is TGTGCCACCAGCAGAGATGGATATGGCTACACCTTC.

V gene TRBV4-2 combines with J gene TRBJ1-1; D gene uncertain. CDR1 LGHNA and CDR2 YNFKEQ come from the germline V gene. This CDR3 spans 14 amino acids. V was pared by 0 bases and J by 4 bases, with 9 bases between. This CDR3 reads CASSQDTWTTEAFF. In nucleotides, the CDR3 is TGTGCCAGCAGCCAAGACACTTGGACCACTGAAGCTTTCTTT.

This clone has more than one count but fewer than ten. This chain uses TRBV29-1 with TRBJ2-1, with TRBD1 as a possible D gene (6 bases). The CDR3 is made up of 12 amino acids. Trimming removed 4 bases at V and 7 bases at J, with 11 bases between. Germline V gene data show CDR1 as SQVTM and CDR2 as ANQGSEA. The CDR3 region is CSVGQGKNEQFF. The CDR3 nucleotides read TGCAGCGTTGGGCAGGGGAAGAATGAGCAGTTCTTC.

The genes are TRBV7-8 and TRBJ2-5; maybe TRBD1 (6 bases). The CDR3 sequence is 15 residues long. V lost 1 base, J lost 2 bases, and 11 bases lay in between. The V gene's germline CDR1 is SGHVS and CDR2 FQNEAQ. The chain's CDR3 is CASSLGGQGQETQYF. CDR3 coding DNA: TGTGCCAGCAGCTTAGGGGGACAAGGACAAGAGACCCAGTACTTC.

This chain joins TRBV5-4 and TRBJ2-2; weak D call: TRBD2 (5 bases). The germline V gene has CDR1 SGHNT and CDR2 YYREEE (reference sequence). Trimming took 4 bases from V and 1 from J, leaving 11 bases between them. The CDR3 is made up of 15 amino acids. This CDR3 is CASSKDYKNTGELFF. The DNA of the CDR3 is TGTGCCAGCAGCAAAGACTACAAGAACACCGGGGAGCTGTTTTTT.

The chain carries TRBV7-2 and TRBJ2-5, with no clear D. The V gene lost 8 bases and the J gene lost 0 bases, with 10 bases spanning the gap. The germline V gene has CDR1 SGHTA and CDR2 FQGNSA. CDR3 length: 13 residues. The CDR3 DNA is TGTGCCAGCGCCCCGTATAACCAAGAGACCCAGTACTTC. Translating it yields CASAPYNQETQYF.

This clone was seen once. The J gene is TRBJ2-7, the V gene TRBV7-9; weak D call: TRBD2 (6 bases). Germline CDR1 SEHNR, CDR2 FQNEAQ (reference sequence). The V and J ends lost 5 bases and 0 bases respectively, with 17 bases between them. The CDR3 is 16 residues long. CDR3 nucleotide sequence: TGTGCCAGCAGCCCTACCGCGGGGAGATTCTCCTACGAGCAGTACTTC. As protein: CASSPTAGRFSYEQYF.

V gene TRBV10-2 combines with J gene TRBJ2-4; D might be TRBD1 (7 bases). The CDR3 is 13 amino acids. Germline V lookup: CDR1 WSHSY, CDR2 SAAADI. V shed 3 bases and J shed 8 bases, with 11 bases lying between them. CDR3 region: CASSEGGGDIQYF. CDR3 DNA sequence: TGCGCCAGCAGTGAAGGGGGCGGGGACATTCAGTACTTC.

This clone has just a few counts. The V gene is TRBV10-3, the J gene TRBJ1-2; possible D gene TRBD1, 6 bases. Germline CDR1 is ENHRY and CDR2 is SYGVKD. The CDR3 spans 13 residues. The V gene lost 3 bases and the J gene lost 3 bases, with 8 bases spanning the gap. The CDR3 region has the DNA TGTGCCATCAGTGATGGGGGCTACTATGGCTACACCTTC. Encoded protein: CAISDGGYYGYTF.